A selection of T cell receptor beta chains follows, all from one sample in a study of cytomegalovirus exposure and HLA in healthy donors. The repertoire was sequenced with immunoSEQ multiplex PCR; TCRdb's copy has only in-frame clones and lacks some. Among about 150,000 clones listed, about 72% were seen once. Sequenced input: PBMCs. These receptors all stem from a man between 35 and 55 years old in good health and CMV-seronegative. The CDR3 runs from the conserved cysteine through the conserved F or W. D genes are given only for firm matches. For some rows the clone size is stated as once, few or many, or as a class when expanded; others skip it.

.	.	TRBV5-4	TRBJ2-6	TGTGCCAGCAGCTCGGGGGTCGACAGGGCTGGGGCCAACGTCCTGACTTTC	CASSSGVDRAGANVLTF
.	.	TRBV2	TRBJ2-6	TGTGCCAGCAGGGGCGGACTCAACCACGTCTCTGGGGCCAACGTCCTGACTTTC	CASRGGLNHVSGANVLTF
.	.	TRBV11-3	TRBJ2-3	TGTGCCAGCAGCGCCGCGGGGGCTACGCAGTATTTT	CASSAAGATQYF
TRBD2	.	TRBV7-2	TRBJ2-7	TGTGCCAGCAGCTTGACTAGCGGGAGGGATTACGAGCAGTACTTC	CASSLTSGRDYEQYF
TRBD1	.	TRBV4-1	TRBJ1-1	TGCGCCAGCAGCTCCGGGACAGAGAACACTGAAGCTTTCTTT	CASSSGTENTEAFF
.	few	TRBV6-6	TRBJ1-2	TGTGCCAGCAGCCAAACGGGTCGATATGGCTACACCTTC	CASSQTGRYGYTF
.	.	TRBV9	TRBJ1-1	TGTGCCAGCAGCGAAAGGACAGCTTTGAACACTGAAGCTTTCTTT	CASSERTALNTEAFF
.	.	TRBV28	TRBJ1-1	TGTGCCAGCAGTTTGGTCAGTTTGACTGAAGCTTTCTTT	CASSLVSLTEAFF
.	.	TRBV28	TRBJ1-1	TGTGCCAGCAGTTTTCGGGGCACTGAAGCTTTCTTT	CASSFRGTEAFF
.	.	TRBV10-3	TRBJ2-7	TGTGCCACCACAGGGTCGCGGGAGCAGTACTTC	CATTGSREQYF
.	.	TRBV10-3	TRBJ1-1	TGTGCCATCAGTGAGTCACTCGGGGGACGGACTGAAGCTTTCTTT	CAISESLGGRTEAFF
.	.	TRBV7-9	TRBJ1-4	TGTGCCAGCAGCTGGGGGGGTTCGGAGAGGAGGGAAAAACTGTTTTTT	CASSWGGSERREKLFF
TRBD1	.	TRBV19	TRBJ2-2	TGTGCCAGTAGTCCCAGGGGGAGTCACGGGGAGCTGTTTTTT	CASSPRGSHGELFF
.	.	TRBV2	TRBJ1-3	TGTGCCAGCAGTGAAGCCTCCCCAGCGCCTGGAAACACCATATATTTT	CASSEASPAPGNTIYF
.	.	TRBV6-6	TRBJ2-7	TGTGCCAGCAGTTACCCAGCCTACGAGCAGTACTTC	CASSYPAYEQYF
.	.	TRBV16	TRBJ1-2	TGTGCCAGCAGCCAAAGGATTCGGGAGAACTATGGCTACACCTTC	CASSQRIRENYGYTF
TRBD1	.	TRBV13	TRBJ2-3	TGTGCCAGCAGCCCAAGACAGGGGGCCCCCCACACAGATACGCAGTATTTT	CASSPRQGAPHTDTQYF
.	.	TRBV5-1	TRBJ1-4	TGCGCCAGCAGCTTGGGAGGGACAACTAATGAAAAACTGTTTTTT	CASSLGGTTNEKLFF
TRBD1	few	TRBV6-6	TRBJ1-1	TGTGCCAGCAGTCCCGGGACAGGGGTAGCTGAAGCTTTCTTT	CASSPGTGVAEAFF
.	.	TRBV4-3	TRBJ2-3	TGCGCCAGCAGCCAAGATAGGAGGGCCGATACGCAGTATTTT	CASSQDRRADTQYF
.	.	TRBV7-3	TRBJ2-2	TGTGCCAGCACCAATAAAGGGGGGGGGCGATTCCCCGGGGAGCTGTTTTTT	CASTNKGGGRFPGELFF
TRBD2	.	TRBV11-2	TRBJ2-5	TGTGCCAGCAGCTTATTTGCGACTAGCGGGGGGAGGGAGACCCAGTACTTC	CASSLFATSGGRETQYF
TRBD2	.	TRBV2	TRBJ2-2	TGTGCCAGCAGGGCTAGCGGGGGGGCTAGCGGGGAGCTGTTTTTT	CASRASGGASGELFF
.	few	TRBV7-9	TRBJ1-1	TGTGCCAGCGGGACACACATGAACACTGAAGCTTTCTTT	CASGTHMNTEAFF
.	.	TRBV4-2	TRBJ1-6	TGTGCCAGCAGCCAAGATCTAGGGGATGGTTCACCCCTCCACTTT	CASSQDLGDGSPLHF
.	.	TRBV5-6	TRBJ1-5	TGTGCCAGCAGCTTTCTAGGGGGTCAGCCCCGGCATTTT	CASSFLGGQPRHF
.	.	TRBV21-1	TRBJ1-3	TGTGCCAGCAGCAAAGGCGGCTCTGGAAACACCATATATTTT	CASSKGGSGNTIYF
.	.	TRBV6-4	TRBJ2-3	TGTGCCAGCAGTGACCGGCCCAGCGACACAGATACGCAGTATTTT	CASSDRPSDTDTQYF
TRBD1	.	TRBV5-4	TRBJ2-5	TGTGCCAGCAGCTTGCTTTCAGGGGGACAGGAGACCCAGTACTTC	CASSLLSGGQETQYF
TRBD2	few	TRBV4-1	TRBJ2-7	TGCGCCAGCAGCCACGGACTAGCGGGGTCCTACGAGCAGTACTTC	CASSHGLAGSYEQYF
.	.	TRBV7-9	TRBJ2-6	TGTGCCAGCAGCTCTTTAGTATCTGGGGCCAACGTCCTGACTTTC	CASSSLVSGANVLTF
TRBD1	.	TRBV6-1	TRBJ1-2	TGTGCCAGCGCCTTGGACAGGGGCCGGGTCGAAGGCTACACCTTC	CASALDRGRVEGYTF
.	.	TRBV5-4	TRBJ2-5	TGTGCCAGCAGCTTGATCGGGAAAGAGACCCAGTACTTC	CASSLIGKETQYF
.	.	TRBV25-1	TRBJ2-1	TGTGCCAGCCTTGTGTTCCAGGTGGCCTACAATGAGCAGTTCTTC	CASLVFQVAYNEQFF
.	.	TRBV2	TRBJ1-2	TGTGCCAGCAAACGGGAGGGGTTAGGGTATGGCTACACCTTC	CASKREGLGYGYTF
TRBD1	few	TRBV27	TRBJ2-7	TGTGCCAGCAGGAGTTCGGGACAGGGGGCCCACGAGCAGTACTTC	CASRSSGQGAHEQYF
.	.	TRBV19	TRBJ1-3	TGTGCCAGTAGTATAACAGGGACGAACACCATATATTTT	CASSITGTNTIYF
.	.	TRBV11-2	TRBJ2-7	TGTGCCAGCAGCCCTACGTACCGGAGCTCCTACGAGCAGTACTTC	CASSPTYRSSYEQYF
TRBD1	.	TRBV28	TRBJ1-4	TGTGCCAGCAGCTCGGGACAGGGGGCAACTAATGAAAAACTGTTTTTT	CASSSGQGATNEKLFF
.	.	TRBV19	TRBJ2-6	TGTGCCAGTAGTATACTCGCCGTACGTTTGGTTCCGCGCTCTGGGGCCAACGTCCTGACTTTC	CASSILAVRLVPRSGANVLTF
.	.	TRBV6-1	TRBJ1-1	TGTGCCAGCAGACTGACTCGGGTCACTGAAGCTTTCTTT	CASRLTRVTEAFF
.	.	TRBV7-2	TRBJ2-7	TGTGCCAGCAGCTTAGAGTTAGCCCTAAGCTCCTACGAGCAGTACTTC	CASSLELALSSYEQYF
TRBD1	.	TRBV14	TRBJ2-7	TGTGCCAGCAGCCAAAGGGGACAGGGGACCTACGAGCAGTACTTC	CASSQRGQGTYEQYF
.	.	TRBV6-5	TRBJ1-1	TGTGCCAGCAGTTCTTGGCAGTGCGAAGCTTTCTTT	CASSSWQCEAFF
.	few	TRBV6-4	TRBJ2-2	TGTGCCAGCAGTGAAGGGGTGGACACCGGGGAGCTGTTTTTT	CASSEGVDTGELFF
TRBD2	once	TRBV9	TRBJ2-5	TGTGCCAGCAGCGTAGCTACGGGGGGGGGAGGAGAGACCCAGTACTTC	CASSVATGGGGETQYF
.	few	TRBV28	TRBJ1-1	TGTGCCAGCAGTAAATTCGGTTGGGGGCTCGGGATGAACACTGAAGCTTTCTTT	CASSKFGWGLGMNTEAFF
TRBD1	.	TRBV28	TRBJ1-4	TGTGCCAGCAGGCGGACAGGGTGGGGTGAAAAACTGTTTTTT	CASRRTGWGEKLFF
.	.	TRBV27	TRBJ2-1	TGTGCCAGCAGAATCGGGGGATCCTACAATGAGCAGTTCTTC	CASRIGGSYNEQFF
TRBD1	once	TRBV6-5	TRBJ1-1	TGTGCCAGCGCCGGACAGGGGAACACTGAAGCTTTCTTT	CASAGQGNTEAFF
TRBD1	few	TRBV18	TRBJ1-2	TGTGCCAGCTCCCTCCCAGGGGGCAGTGACTACACCTTC	CASSLPGGSDYTF